Listed below are T cell receptor beta chains from one sample, sequenced in a study of shared clonotypes between healthy human individuals. Data came from immunoSEQ multiplex PCR; TCRdb stores just in-frame clones and leaves some out. The sample yields roughly 2,000,000 clones, about 95% seen once. What was sequenced was naive CD8+ T cells sorted from blood. The source is a young man in good health. Both conserved end residues are part of each CDR3. Each record gives: CDR3 DNA, CDR3 protein, clone size, V gene, J gene, CDR3 length, D gene. The D gene is left open where the match is weak. Some rows have no size entry. The others give once, few or many, or a class for an expanded clone.

TGTGCCAGCAGCTTAGGGGCCCGGGACTACAATGAGCAGTTCTTC	CASSLGARDYNEQFF	.	TRBV7-9	TRBJ2-1	15	.
TGTGCCAGCAGCAAGTACCCGCCCAGTGTGGGCTGGGACTATGGCTACACCTTC	CASSKYPPSVGWDYGYTF	.	TRBV7-9	TRBJ1-2	18	.
TGTGCCAGCAGTGATCTAGCGGGAGGGCCTAGGGAAGAGACCCAGTACTTC	CASSDLAGGPREETQYF	.	TRBV2	TRBJ2-5	17	TRBD2
TGTGCCAGCAGCGTAGCTGGGGGCGGACCGAGCCTTGGCTACACCTTC	CASSVAGGGPSLGYTF	.	TRBV9	TRBJ1-2	16	.
TGCGCCAGCAGCCAAGAAGAAGGAGGGGGTTTTGAAGCTTTCTTT	CASSQEEGGGFEAFF	.	TRBV4-1	TRBJ1-1	15	.
TGTGCCAGCAGACCCGGGACAGTCTATGAGCCCCAGCATTTT	CASRPGTVYEPQHF	.	TRBV27	TRBJ1-5	14	TRBD1
TGTGCCATCAGCGGACCACCAGAACCCCAAGAGACCCAGTACTTC	CAISGPPEPQETQYF	once	TRBV10-3	TRBJ2-5	15	.
TGTGCCAGCAGCTTCCTCGGTATAGGACTAGCGGGGCTAACAACCCCCGGGGAGCTGTTTTTT	CASSFLGIGLAGLTTPGELFF	.	TRBV7-8	TRBJ2-2	21	TRBD2
TGTGCCAGCAGCGTTAGCGGGACCTCCTACAATGAGCAGTTCTTC	CASSVSGTSYNEQFF	.	TRBV6-1	TRBJ2-1	15	TRBD2
TGCAGCGTTGAGTCCCTAGCCGACTACGAGCAGTACTTC	CSVESLADYEQYF	.	TRBV29-1	TRBJ2-7	13	.
TGTGCCAGCAGCCGGATGGGTGGAGAGGGTTACGAGCAGTACTTC	CASSRMGGEGYEQYF	.	TRBV5-4	TRBJ2-7	15	.
TGTGCCAGCAGCGCACCACCCTATGGCTACACCTTC	CASSAPPYGYTF	.	TRBV9	TRBJ1-2	12	.
TGTGCCAGCAGTTACTTGATCGGGAACTATGGCTACACCTTC	CASSYLIGNYGYTF	.	TRBV6-6	TRBJ1-2	14	.
TGTGCCTGGAGTGTAGTCCAGGAGGGCTACACCTTC	CAWSVVQEGYTF	.	TRBV30	TRBJ1-2	12	.
TGTGCCAGCAGCTTACCGACTAGCGGGAGCTATGAGCAGTTCTTC	CASSLPTSGSYEQFF	.	TRBV7-9	TRBJ2-1	15	TRBD2
TGTGCCAGCACTGCTGTAGCGGGGTCCTCCGGGGAGCTGTTTTTT	CASTAVAGSSGELFF	.	TRBV25-1	TRBJ2-2	15	TRBD2
TGCACCAGCAGCCAAGATCGAGGGGCCGGAAACACCATATATTTT	CTSSQDRGAGNTIYF	.	TRBV1	TRBJ1-3	15	.
TGTGCCAGTAGTATGGGACAGGGGGCCTATCAGCCCCAGCATTTT	CASSMGQGAYQPQHF	.	TRBV19	TRBJ1-5	15	TRBD1
TGCGCCAGCAGCCGACTAGCGGGAGTTGCAGATACGCAGTATTTT	CASSRLAGVADTQYF	.	TRBV4-3	TRBJ2-3	15	TRBD2
TGTGCCAGCATAGCGTGGGCGGAGACATTGGAGACGCAGTATTTT	CASIAWAETLETQYF	.	TRBV6-1	TRBJ2-3	15	.
TGTGCCAGCAGCCGGAACCTTGAGGGCACTAACACTGAAGCTTTCTTT	CASSRNLEGTNTEAFF	.	TRBV7-2	TRBJ1-1	16	.
TGTGCCAGCAGCCCTGGGACAGGGACATACGAGCAGTACTTC	CASSPGTGTYEQYF	.	TRBV11-2	TRBJ2-7	14	TRBD1
TGCGCCAGCAGCCAAGGGTCGACAGGGGGAAACACCATATATTTT	CASSQGSTGGNTIYF	.	TRBV4-3	TRBJ1-3	15	TRBD1
TGCGCCAGCAGCCAAGCGGTACTACAGGTTTCAGATACGCAGTATTTT	CASSQAVLQVSDTQYF	.	TRBV4-3	TRBJ2-3	16	.
TGCGCCAGCAGTGAACAGTATTACGATACGCAGTATTTT	CASSEQYYDTQYF	.	TRBV10-1	TRBJ2-3	13	.
TGTGCCAGCAAACCGGGCTCCTGGGGGTACGAGCAGTACTTC	CASKPGSWGYEQYF	.	TRBV6-5	TRBJ2-7	14	.
TGTGCCAGCAGATTGGACTACACAGATACGCAGTATTTT	CASRLDYTDTQYF	.	TRBV6-5	TRBJ2-3	13	.
TGTGCCAGCCACCTTGGACAGGGAATTATTGGCTACACCTTC	CASHLGQGIIGYTF	.	TRBV5-6	TRBJ1-2	14	TRBD1
TGTGCCAGCCCCTCCCCCCACGAGCAGTACTTC	CASPSPHEQYF	.	TRBV7-9	TRBJ2-7	11	.
TGTGCCAGTAGTATCACCGGCGACAATGAGCAGTTCTTC	CASSITGDNEQFF	.	TRBV19	TRBJ2-1	13	.
TGTGCCAGCAGCTGGGTTGACACCACGAGCTCCTACGAGCAGTACTTC	CASSWVDTTSSYEQYF	.	TRBV5-6	TRBJ2-7	16	.
TGCAGCGTTGATCAGCGGGGGGATTACAATGAGCAGTTCTTC	CSVDQRGDYNEQFF	.	TRBV29-1	TRBJ2-1	14	TRBD2
TGTGCCAGCAGCTTAGAGGGGCGGAGCTCCTACGAGCAGTACTTC	CASSLEGRSSYEQYF	.	TRBV11-2	TRBJ2-7	15	.
TGTGCCAGCAGCTCCCGAAAGGCAACTAATGAAAAACTGTTTTTT	CASSSRKATNEKLFF	once	TRBV13	TRBJ1-4	15	.
TGTGCCAGCAGTTTCAGGGCAGGGGAAGGTACTGAAGCTTTCTTT	CASSFRAGEGTEAFF	.	TRBV27	TRBJ1-1	15	.
TGTGCCAGCAGGGTGGGGACAGCTGCCACCTACGAGCAGTACTTC	CASRVGTAATYEQYF	once	TRBV28	TRBJ2-7	15	TRBD1
TGTGCCAGCAGTTATCAGATAGGTAGTGGAGAGACCCAGTACTTC	CASSYQIGSGETQYF	.	TRBV6-5	TRBJ2-5	15	.
TGTGCCAGCAGTTTAAGGGCCCTTTTGGACTCCTACGAGCAGTACTTC	CASSLRALLDSYEQYF	once	TRBV28	TRBJ2-7	16	.
TGTGCCAGCAGCGTACAGGGTGGAGGCACAGATACGCAGTATTTT	CASSVQGGGTDTQYF	.	TRBV9	TRBJ2-3	15	.
TGCGCCAGCAGCCCACTAGCGAATCAAGAGACCCAGTACTTC	CASSPLANQETQYF	.	TRBV4-1	TRBJ2-5	14	TRBD2
TGTGCCAGCAGTGACCCCACTAGCGGGAGTGAGACCCAGTACTTC	CASSDPTSGSETQYF	.	TRBV6-1	TRBJ2-5	15	TRBD2
TGTGCCAGCAGCGTCCGTAAAGCGGGGAACACAGATACGCAGTATTTT	CASSVRKAGNTDTQYF	once	TRBV11-2	TRBJ2-3	16	TRBD2
TGTGCCAGCAGTGCGAGGGGCCCACATGAAGCTTTCTTT	CASSARGPHEAFF	.	TRBV6-1	TRBJ1-1	13	.
TGCGCCAGCAGCCAAGATTCGGCGGGAGCAGAGGCCGATACGCAGTATTTT	CASSQDSAGAEADTQYF	.	TRBV4-1	TRBJ2-3	17	TRBD2
TGTGCCAGCAGTGAAACAGGGCTCGACTATGGCTACACCTTC	CASSETGLDYGYTF	.	TRBV2	TRBJ1-2	14	.
TGTGCCAGCAGCTTTGACAGGGACCGTGGCCACGAGCAGTACTTC	CASSFDRDRGHEQYF	.	TRBV11-2	TRBJ2-7	15	TRBD1
TGTGCCAGCAGCTTAGGGAGCAATGAGCAGTTCTTC	CASSLGSNEQFF	few	TRBV7-9	TRBJ2-1	12	.
TGCGCCAGCAGCCAAGATACCCAGGGGGCAGGTCAGCCCCAGCATTTT	CASSQDTQGAGQPQHF	.	TRBV4-1	TRBJ1-5	16	TRBD1
TGTGCCAGCATTAGGGGTAATAATTCACCCCTCCACTTT	CASIRGNNSPLHF	.	TRBV21-1	TRBJ1-6	13	.
TGTGCCAGCAGTACCAATCAACGCGGGTGGACCGGGGAGCTGTTTTTT	CASSTNQRGWTGELFF	.	TRBV27	TRBJ2-2	16	.
TGTGCCTGGAGTGGATGGGACAATGAGCAGTTCTTC	CAWSGWDNEQFF	.	TRBV30	TRBJ2-1	12	.
TGTGCCAGCAGCCCCTCGCCTGTTCAGTGGGACTACAATGAGCAGTTCTTC	CASSPSPVQWDYNEQFF	.	TRBV7-8	TRBJ2-1	17	.
TGTGCCAGCAGCACGGGCGGGGGGGCCTACGAGCAGTACTTC	CASSTGGGAYEQYF	.	TRBV7-9	TRBJ2-7	14	TRBD2
TGTGCCAGCAGCCCCGGGCCGGGACAGATTTTCGAGCAGTACTTC	CASSPGPGQIFEQYF	.	TRBV5-6	TRBJ2-7	15	TRBD1
TGTGCCAGCAGCTGGGTGGGGAAACAGACAGATACGCAGTATTTT	CASSWVGKQTDTQYF	.	TRBV7-9	TRBJ2-3	15	.
TGTGCCAGCAGTGAACGGACAGGCTTATCGAACACCGGGGAGCTGTTTTTT	CASSERTGLSNTGELFF	.	TRBV6-1	TRBJ2-2	17	TRBD1
TGTGCCAGCAGGAGCCCCAGTGGCGAGCAGTACTTC	CASRSPSGEQYF	.	TRBV2	TRBJ2-7	12	.
TGTGCCAGCAGTGAACCCGGGAACAATGAGCAGTTCTTC	CASSEPGNNEQFF	.	TRBV2	TRBJ2-1	13	.
TGCGCCAGCAGCCAAGAGGGAGGGGGCCTCTACGAGCAGTACTTC	CASSQEGGGLYEQYF	.	TRBV4-1	TRBJ2-7	15	.
TGTGCCAGTGGGACGGGACAATCCTACGAGCAGTACTTC	CASGTGQSYEQYF	once	TRBV19	TRBJ2-7	13	.